What follows are 8 T cell receptor beta chains derived from one specimen sequenced in a study of blood T cell repertoires in COVID-19. Assay used: immunoSEQ multiplex PCR; TCRdb lists only in-frame clones, some missing. The data hold roughly 250,000 clones, with over 75% observed a single time. Material for sequencing was peripheral blood. The receptors originated from a human donor with COVID-19, enrolled during active disease. The donor label of this sample is uncertain.

The chain has TRBV3-1 (or the pseudogene TRBV3-2) and TRBJ1-2; perhaps TRBD1 as D (6 bases). This CDR3 comprises 15 residues. Per the germline V gene, CDR1 is LGHDT and CDR2 is YNNKEL (reference sequence). V shed 0 bases and J shed 7 bases, with 15 bases lying between them. In DNA, the CDR3 is TGTGCCAGCAGCCAAGATCAGGCGACAGGAGGTGGCTACACCTTC. As protein: CASSQDQATGGGYTF.

This clone was seen only once. The rearrangement links TRBV5-6 to TRBJ1-1; 7 positions match TRBD1. The CDR3 is 14 residues long. The V gene end was trimmed by 6 bases and the J gene end by 0 bases; junction bases not matched to a gene: 5. Germline assignment: CDR1 SGHDT and CDR2 YYEEEE. CDR3 protein: CASNRDSLNTEAFF. CDR3 in DNA: TGTGCCAGCAACCGGGACAGCTTGAACACTGAAGCTTTCTTT.

This clone was detected a few times. V and J are TRBV6-5 and TRBJ1-5; weak D call: TRBD1 (6 bases). The CDR3 contains 14 residues. V was clipped by 8 bases and J by 7 bases, with 18 bases between them. Germline-derived CDR1 and CDR2 are MNHEY and SVGAGI. CDR3 in amino acids: CASSSDRQGQPQHF. DNA of the CDR3: TGTGCCAGCTCCTCGGACCGCCAGGGGCAGCCCCAGCATTTT.

The chain is built from TRBV19 and TRBJ2-6; TRBD2 is a possible D gene (6 bases). The CDR3 covers 18 residues. Germline V gives CDR1 LNHDA, CDR2 SQIVND (reference sequence). V was pared by 3 bases and J by 3 bases, with 18 bases between. Here the CDR3 DNA reads TGTGCCAGTAGTATGAAGGGAGGTGGGGTTGGTGGGGCCAACGTCCTGACTTTC. This codes for CASSMKGGGVGGANVLTF.

In this sample, this clone turned up a few times. The V and J genes are TRBV12-3 or TRBV12-4 and TRBJ1-2, with D possibly TRBD1 on 5 matching bases. Between the trimmed V and J ends, which lost 2 bases and 8 bases, there was a span of 9 bases. This CDR3 is built from 12 residues. DNA of the CDR3: TGTGCCAGCAGTTTACGCAGGGCGGGCTACACCTTC. This encodes CASSLRRAGYTF.

This chain connects TRBV2 to TRBJ1-4, with 7 positions matching TRBD1. J was trimmed by 7 bases and V by 9 bases; bases with no gene match: 8. CDR1 and CDR2 from the germline V gene are SNHLY and FYNNEI. This CDR3 has 13 residues. CDR3 in amino acids: CASRQGRVEKLFF. The CDR3 DNA reads as TGTGCCAGTCGACAGGGAAGAGTTGAAAAACTGTTTTTT.

This clone was found once. V and J are TRBV19 and TRBJ2-1; 12 bases fit TRBD1. The CDR3 has 15 residues. J gave up 4 bases and V 4 bases, and 2 bases lay outside the gene matches. Germline lookup yields CDR1 LNHDA and CDR2 SQIVND (reference sequence). The DNA of the CDR3 is TGTGCCAGTAGTAGGGACAGGGGGCAATACAATGAGCAGTTCTTC. Protein: CASSRDRGQYNEQFF.

The chain couples TRBV7-2 to TRBJ2-2, with 11 positions matching TRBD2. Trimming removed 4 bases from V and 4 bases from J; junction bases left unmatched: 8. Germline-derived CDR1 and CDR2 are SGHTA and FQGNSA. There are 17 residues in the CDR3. In nucleotides, the CDR3 is TGTGCCAGCAGCTCATCTAGCGGGAGGTTAGGCACCGGGGAGCTGTTTTTT. Its translation: CASSSSSGRLGTGELFF. The full variable domain, completed using reference TRBV7-2 and TRBJ2-2, is GAGVSQSPSNKVTEKGKDVELRCDPISGHTALYWYRQSLGQGLEFLIYFQGNSAPDKSGLPSDRFSAERTGGSVSTLTIQRTQQEDSAVYLCASSSSSGRLGTGELFFGEGSRLTVL.